The 14 T cell receptor beta chains given below trace back to one sample, sequenced in a study of blood T cell repertoires in COVID-19. The data were produced by immunoSEQ multiplex PCR, yet TCRdb's version contains in-frame clones alone and is incomplete. The sample contains roughly 180,000 clones, about four fifths of which appear only once. The sample was PBMCs or T cells enriched from blood (not recorded which). Source of these receptors: a man aged 50-60 years who had recovered from COVID-19.

This clone occurred a few times. The rearrangement joins TRBV27 to TRBJ2-7, with D uncertain. The CDR3 is made up of 14 amino acids. Germline V gives CDR1 MNHEY, CDR2 SMNVEV (reference sequence). V lost 7 bases, J lost 3 bases, and 16 bases lay in between. CDR3: CASTSQVPNYEQYF. The CDR3, as DNA: TGTGCCAGCACCTCCCAGGTTCCCAACTACGAGCAGTACTTC.

The chain joins TRBV11-1 to TRBJ1-1, with D perhaps matching TRBD1 (6 bases). The germline V gene encodes CDR1 SGHAT and CDR2 FQDESV (reference sequence). The CDR3 runs to 15 residues. Trimming removed 2 bases from V and 5 bases from J, with 15 bases in between. This CDR3 reads CASSLLQGSLTEAFF. CDR3 nucleotides: TGTGCCAGCAGCTTACTACAGGGATCCCTAACTGAAGCTTTCTTT.

The chain combines TRBV6-5 with TRBJ2-4; 7 bases fit TRBD2. CDR3 length: 16 amino acids. V shed 4 bases and J 0 bases; nucleotides not matched to a gene: 6. Per germline, CDR1 MNHEY and CDR2 SVGAGI. The CDR3 reads CASSSTPGGAKNIQYF. The CDR3 nucleotides are TGTGCCAGCAGTTCTACCCCGGGAGGAGCCAAAAACATTCAGTACTTC.

The chain recombines TRBV7-8 with TRBJ1-2; D remains unclear. This CDR3 comprises 12 residues. Trimming shortened V by 2 bases and J by 4 bases, and 5 bases separated the two germline ends. Germline V gives CDR1 SGHVS, CDR2 FQNEAQ. The CDR3 reads CASSLSSYGYTF. The CDR3 DNA follows: TGTGCCAGCAGCTTATCCTCCTATGGCTACACCTTC.

The CDR3 loop is CASRPGDRPNYGYTF. DNA for the CDR3: TGTGCCAGCAGACCTGGGGACAGACCAAACTATGGCTACACCTTC. The chain recombines TRBV28 with TRBJ1-2; 7 bases fit TRBD1. Trimming cost V 6 bases and J 2 bases; bases outside gene matches: 9. CDR1 is MDHEN, CDR2 SYDVKM, per germline. CDR3 length: 15 amino acids.

This clone was recorded a few times. V and J are TRBV7-2 and TRBJ2-1; tentatively, D is TRBD2 (7 bases). The germline CDR1 and CDR2 sequences are SGHTA and FQGNSA. CDR3 length equals 16 residues. Trimming removed 1 base from V and 0 bases from J, with 10 bases in between. Here the CDR3 DNA reads TGTGCCAGCAGCTTAGAAGGGGGGGGCTCCTACAATGAGCAGTTCTTC. Translated, it gives CASSLEGGGSYNEQFF. Combining the CDR3 with reference TRBV7-2 and TRBJ2-1 gives the whole variable domain GAGVSQSPSNKVTEKGKDVELRCDPISGHTALYWYRQSLGQGLEFLIYFQGNSAPDKSGLPSDRFSAERTGGSVSTLTIQRTQQEDSAVYLCASSLEGGGSYNEQFFGPGTRLTVL.

V gene TRBV5-4 combines with J gene TRBJ2-3; TRBD2 is a possible D gene (6 bases). Germline CDR1 is SGHNT and CDR2 is YYREEE (reference sequence). The CDR3 is 15 amino acids. Trimming removed 0 bases at V and 0 bases at J, with 8 bases between. The CDR3 DNA reads as TGTGCCAGCAGCTTGGACAGCGGGAGCACAGATACGCAGTATTTT. Its translation: CASSLDSGSTDTQYF.

This chain connects TRBV2 to TRBJ2-7, with 8 bases lining up with TRBD1. There are 13 residues in the CDR3. CDR1 and CDR2 from the germline V gene are SNHLY and FYNNEI. V lost 1 base, J lost 6 bases, and 2 bases stayed unmatched. The CDR3 here is CASSEGQGSEQYF. The CDR3 DNA reads as TGTGCCAGCAGTGAAGGACAGGGGTCCGAGCAGTACTTC.

This clone showed up just a few times. J is TRBJ1-4 and V is TRBV9, with 8 nucleotides matching TRBD1. Germline V gene lookup returns CDR1 SGDLS and CDR2 YYNGEE. The CDR3 runs 16 residues. Germline trimming cut 3 bases from V and 0 bases from J; bases unmatched to any gene: 4. The CDR3 loop is CASSEQGEPTNEKLFF. The CDR3 DNA is TGTGCCAGCAGCGAACAGGGGGAACCAACTAATGAAAAACTGTTTTTT.

Here the CDR3 reads CASSPGRRKDTIYF. The CDR3 nucleotides are TGTGCCAGCAGCCCCGGACGGAGGAAGGACACCATATATTTT. V is TRBV13 and J is TRBJ1-3; D remains unclear. V was clipped by 5 bases and J by 8 bases, with 16 bases between them. This CDR3 is built from 14 residues. Germline V gene sequence: CDR1 PRHDT, CDR2 FYEKMQ (reference sequence).

This sequence joins TRBV5-1 and TRBJ2-3; the D is unclear. The CDR3 contains 11 residues. V was clipped by 4 bases and J by 6 bases, with 6 bases between them. CDR1 SGHRS and CDR2 YFSETQ come from the germline V gene. CDR3 coding DNA: TGCGCCAGCAGCGAAAGCGATACGCAGTATTTT. This translates into CASSESDTQYF.

This clone has at least ten counts. DNA for the CDR3: TGTGCCAGCAGCCCCGGACTAGCGGGAGTTGGGGACTACAATGAGCAGTTCTTC. Translating gives CASSPGLAGVGDYNEQFF. The rearrangement links TRBV5-4 to TRBJ2-1; 13 nucleotides match TRBD2. V shed 4 bases, J shed 3 bases, and the junction held 10 bases outside the gene matches. The CDR3 runs 18 residues. CDR1 and CDR2 (germline): SGHNT, YYREEE (reference sequence). Full variable domain (missing parts from reference TRBV5-4 and TRBJ2-1): ETGVTQSPTHLIKTRGQQVTLRCSSQSGHNTVSWYQQALGQGPQFIFQYYREEENGRGNFPPRFSGLQFPNYSSELNVNALELDDSALYLCASSPGLAGVGDYNEQFFGPGTRLTVL.

The gene calls are TRBV11-3 and TRBJ2-3; TRBD2 aligns across 7 bases. The V gene's germline CDR1 is SGHNT and CDR2 YENEEA. The CDR3 has 17 amino acids. The V segment lost 1 base and the J segment 0 bases; nucleotides outside the gene matches: 7. In DNA form, the CDR3 reads TGTGCCAGCAGCTTAGCTCGGTCTAGCGGCAGCACAGATACGCAGTATTTT. Protein sequence: CASSLARSSGSTDTQYF.

CDR3 residues: CASSLGTGNTEAFF. CDR3 DNA sequence: TGCGCCAGCAGCTTAGGGACAGGGAACACTGAAGCTTTCTTT. This rearrangement joins TRBV5-1 to TRBJ1-1; 8 bases are shared with TRBD1. The length of the CDR3 is 14 residues. Germline V gives CDR1 SGHRS, CDR2 YFSETQ. Trimming removed 2 bases from V and 1 base from J; junction bases left unmatched: 1.